One sample yielded the 29 T cell receptor beta chains listed below, sequenced in a study of blood T cell repertoires in COVID-19. Assay used: immunoSEQ multiplex PCR; TCRdb lists only in-frame clones, some missing. Of about 110,000 clones detected, 90% appear once; the ten largest clones hold approximately 4.3%. The sequencing sample was made of peripheral blood. These receptors came from a woman in her fifties or sixties with acute or convalescent COVID-19.

V gene TRBV4-1 combines with J gene TRBJ1-1, with 7 bases that match TRBD1. The CDR3 spans 14 residues. With 1 base clipped from V and 4 bases from J, the junction kept 3 bases outside the gene matches. Germline V gives CDR1 MGHRA, CDR2 YSYEKL. The CDR3 DNA is TGCGCCAGCAGCCAAGGGGCAGGGGGCACTGAAGCTTTCTTT. It yields the protein CASSQGAGGTEAFF.

The chain is built from TRBV27 and TRBJ2-7; the D gene is possibly TRBD1 (6 bases). CDR3 size: 13 residues. The germline V gene encodes CDR1 MNHEY and CDR2 SMNVEV (reference sequence). V was cut by 2 bases and J by 6 bases, with 11 bases left in between. CDR3 sequence (DNA): TGTGCCAGCAGTTTAACAGGGTCAGGCGAGCAGTACTTC. Amino acid sequence: CASSLTGSGEQYF.

The chain uses TRBV2 and TRBJ2-1; 9 positions match TRBD1. The CDR3 loop spans 14 amino acids. Germline CDR1 and CDR2: SNHLY and FYNNEI. J lost 1 base, V lost 8 bases, and 3 bases had no gene match. The CDR3 protein is CASLDRGSYNEQFF. The DNA for the CDR3 is TGTGCCAGCCTGGACAGGGGATCCTACAATGAGCAGTTCTTC. The full variable domain, completed using reference TRBV2 and TRBJ2-1, is EPEVTQTPSHQVTQMGQEVILRCVPISNHLYFYWYRQILGQKVEFLVSFYNNEISEKSEIFDDQFSVERPDGSNFTLKIRSTKLEDSAMYFCASLDRGSYNEQFFGPGTRLTVL.

V and J are TRBV27 and TRBJ1-1, with 10 nucleotides matching TRBD1. Losses at the gene ends were 2 bases for V and 4 bases for J; bases not matched to a gene: 1. CDR1 MNHEY and CDR2 SMNVEV come from the germline V gene (reference sequence). The CDR3 loop spans 14 amino acids. The CDR3 DNA is TGTGCCAGCAGTTTAGGGACAGGGGCCACTGAAGCTTTCTTT. It codes for CASSLGTGATEAFF.

This clone was recorded once. The rearrangement joins TRBV10-3 to TRBJ1-4; TRBD1 might be the D (5 bases). From germline, CDR1 is ENHRY and CDR2 SYGVKD. The CDR3 length is 14 residues. Deletions cut 5 bases from V and 3 bases from J, with 10 bases between. CDR3 sequence reads: CAISSGRSNEKLFF. The CDR3 DNA sequence: TGTGCCATCAGTTCAGGGAGGTCTAATGAAAAACTGTTTTTT.

The V and J genes are TRBV9 and TRBJ2-3; D call uncertain. Germline V gene lookup returns CDR1 SGDLS and CDR2 YYNGEE. This CDR3 is built from 13 residues. V was pared by 2 bases and J by 0 bases, with 4 bases between. The CDR3 coding sequence is TGTGCCAGCAGCGTCACAAGCACAGATACGCAGTATTTT. This encodes CASSVTSTDTQYF.

This sequence joins TRBV10-3 and TRBJ1-1; D is unclear. The CDR3 covers 13 residues. Looked up from germline, CDR1 is ENHRY and CDR2 is SYGVKD. Trimming took off 0 bases at V and 8 bases at J, with 10 bases between the two ends. The CDR3 spells CAISESGREEAFF. The DNA of the CDR3 is TGTGCCATCAGTGAGTCAGGGAGGGAAGAAGCTTTCTTT.

The rearrangement joins TRBV12-3 or TRBV12-4 to TRBJ2-5, with TRBD1 as a possible D gene (5 bases). The CDR3 contains 13 residues. V was clipped by 5 bases and J by 5 bases, with 12 bases between them. DNA for the CDR3: TGTGCCAGCAGTACAGGACCACGGGAGACCCAGTACTTC. It translates to CASSTGPRETQYF.

V usage is TRBV6-1 and J usage is TRBJ1-5, with D maybe TRBD1 (6 bases). The CDR3 spans 16 residues. Germline V gene data show CDR1 as MNHNS and CDR2 as SASEGT. V was cut by 2 bases and J by 2 bases, with 13 bases left in between. CDR3 coding DNA: TGTGCCAGCAGTGAATCGAGGGGGTTCGGCAATCAGCCCCAGCATTTT. It is translated as CASSESRGFGNQPQHF.

This clone was detected only a few times. The chain carries TRBV18 and TRBJ1-1, with 7 nucleotides matching TRBD1. The CDR3 totals 13 residues. V dropped 3 bases and J dropped 10; count of bases not matched to a gene: 8. CDR1 and CDR2 (germline): KGHSH, LQKENI. DNA of the CDR3: TGTGCCAGCTCACCTAATGTACAGGGGCCAGCTTTCTTT. Its protein is CASSPNVQGPAFF. Full variable domain (missing parts from reference TRBV18 and TRBJ1-1): NAGVMQNPRHLVRRRGQEARLRCSPMKGHSHVYWYRQLPEEGLKFMVYLQKENIIDESGMPKERFSAEFPKEGPSILRIQQVVRGDSAAYFCASSPNVQGPAFFGQGTRLTVV.

CDR3 in DNA: TGTGCCAGCAGCGTCACTGGACAGGGGGCGTACGAGCAGTACTTC. Residues: CASSVTGQGAYEQYF. The rearrangement joins TRBV6-5 to TRBJ2-7; 11 bases are a match to TRBD1. Germline CDR1 is MNHEY and CDR2 is SVGAGI. The CDR3 loop spans 15 amino acids. Trimming at V came to 6 bases and at J to 4 bases, leaving 8 bases not matched to a gene.

This chain joins TRBV19 and TRBJ1-5, with a possible D match to TRBD1 (6 bases). V lost 7 bases and J lost 2, with 15 bases in between. The V gene's germline CDR1 is LNHDA and CDR2 SQIVND (reference sequence). This CDR3 has 15 amino acids. CDR3: CASTVDSSGNQPQHF. CDR3 DNA: TGTGCCAGTACGGTGGACAGTTCTGGCAATCAGCCCCAGCATTTT.

This rearrangement joins TRBV6-2 or TRBV6-3 to TRBJ1-4; TRBD1 might be the D (5 bases). The CDR3 sequence is 15 residues long. V was clipped by 2 bases and J by 3 bases, with 10 bases between them. Germline V gene lookup returns CDR1 MNHEY and CDR2 SVGEGT. This chain's CDR3 is CASSYSGTANEKLFF. In nucleotides, the CDR3 is TGTGCCAGCAGTTACAGCGGGACGGCTAATGAAAAACTGTTTTTT.

The chain employs TRBV5-1 and TRBJ1-1; 7 nucleotides align to TRBD1. Losses at the gene ends were 1 base for V and 6 bases for J; bases not matched to a gene: 9. This CDR3 has 15 amino acids. The germline CDR1 and CDR2 sequences are SGHRS and YFSETQ. CDR3 amino acids: CASSLRRTGSPEAFF. CDR3 DNA sequence: TGCGCCAGCAGCTTGCGAAGGACAGGAAGCCCTGAAGCTTTCTTT.

The chain employs TRBV27 and TRBJ2-5; 13 positions agree with TRBD2. After removal of 5 bases from V and 2 bases from J, the junction contained 8 bases not matched to a gene. Germline CDR1 reads MNHEY; CDR2 reads SMNVEV (reference sequence). This CDR3 has 17 amino acids. CDR3 sequence (DNA): TGTGCCAGCAGTCCCACCCAGGGACTAGCGGGACAAGAGACCCAGTACTTC. This encodes CASSPTQGLAGQETQYF.

The table lists this clone with a few counts. V is TRBV6-4 and J is TRBJ2-3, with D possibly being TRBD1 (6 bases). Trimming took off 2 bases at V and 2 bases at J, with 8 bases between the two ends. The V gene's germline CDR1 is MRHNA and CDR2 SNTAGT. The CDR3 loop spans 14 amino acids. The CDR3: CASSDGGPTDTQYF. The CDR3 nucleotides are TGTGCCAGCAGTGACGGGGGCCCCACAGATACGCAGTATTTT.

The V gene is TRBV20-1, the J gene TRBJ2-2; D is possibly TRBD1 (6 bases). The germline V gene has CDR1 DFQATT and CDR2 SNEGSKA (reference sequence). This CDR3 region has 14 residues. V was shortened by 3 bases and J by 4 bases, with 12 bases between the two germline ends. CDR3 sequence reads: CSASQGLGTGELFF. DNA for the CDR3: TGCAGTGCTAGTCAGGGGCTGGGCACCGGGGAGCTGTTTTTT.

The CDR3: CASSLSGLQPQHF. DNA for the CDR3: TGTGCCAGCAGCTTATCGGGGTTGCAGCCCCAGCATTTT. The chain couples TRBV7-6 to TRBJ1-5; D uncertain. V was trimmed by 2 bases and J by 7 bases, leaving 9 bases between them. The CDR3 extends over 13 amino acids. CDR1 and CDR2 (germline): SGHVS, FNYEAQ.

This chain connects TRBV4-3 to TRBJ1-1; 11 bases match TRBD1. The CDR3 contains 18 residues. The junction had 7 bases not matched to a gene; V was cut back by 0 bases and J by 1 base. In germline, CDR1 is LGHNA, CDR2 YSLEER. CDR3 sequence reads: CASSQDMDRGLGNTEAFF. The CDR3 region has the DNA TGCGCCAGCAGCCAAGATATGGACAGGGGGCTGGGGAACACTGAAGCTTTCTTT.

V usage is TRBV14 and J usage is TRBJ1-2; 7 bases are a match to TRBD1. Losses at the gene ends were 5 bases for V and 6 bases for J; bases not matched to a gene: 6. The CDR3 extends over 13 amino acids. Germline-derived CDR1 and CDR2 are SGHDN and FVKESK. The DNA for the CDR3 is TGTGCCAGCAGCTCCCGACAGGGTCATGGCTACACCTTC. Translation gives CASSSRQGHGYTF.

The V and J genes are TRBV11-2 and TRBJ1-2; D uncertain. The CDR3 is made up of 13 amino acids. The V and J ends lost 5 bases and 4 bases respectively, with 11 bases between them. Germline V gives CDR1 SGHAT, CDR2 FQNNGV. CDR3 DNA sequence: TGTGCCAGCAGCATCGGAGGACGCTATGGCTACACCTTC. It yields the protein CASSIGGRYGYTF. Filled out from reference TRBV11-2 and TRBJ1-2, the complete variable domain reads EAGVAQSPRYKIIEKRQSVAFWCNPISGHATLYWYQQILGQGPKLLIQFQNNGVVDDSQLPKDRFSAERLKGVDSTLKIQPAKLEDSAVYLCASSIGGRYGYTFGSGTRLTVV.

The chain links TRBV7-9 to TRBJ2-5; 9 bases are shared with TRBD1. The CDR3 consists of 16 residues. Per the germline V gene, CDR1 is SEHNR and CDR2 is FQNEAQ (reference sequence). V shed 6 bases and J 4 bases; nucleotides not matched to a gene: 12. The CDR3 loop reads CASSFTNRGLGETQYF. The CDR3 nucleotides read TGTGCCAGCAGTTTCACTAACAGGGGGCTGGGAGAGACCCAGTACTTC. Variable domain in full (rest from reference TRBV7-9 and TRBJ2-5): DTGVSQNPRHKITKRGQNVTFRCDPISEHNRLYWYRQTLGQGPEFLTYFQNEAQLEKSRLLSDRFSAERPKGSFSTLEIQRTEQGDSAMYLCASSFTNRGLGETQYFGPGTRLLVL.

V usage is TRBV11-3 and J usage is TRBJ2-7; a weak D match, TRBD2 (5 bases). V lost 0 bases to trimming and J lost 6 bases, with 12 bases between them. Germline V gives CDR1 SGHNT, CDR2 YENEEA. The CDR3 contains 14 residues. The CDR3 spells CASSLDSGRAEQYF. The CDR3 DNA follows: TGTGCCAGCAGCTTAGATTCGGGAAGGGCCGAGCAGTACTTC.

This chain connects TRBV12-3 or TRBV12-4 to TRBJ2-1; D is unresolved. The CDR3 spans 12 residues. V was pared by 8 bases and J by 15 bases, with 20 bases between. CDR3 sequence reads: CASLPEASRLFF. The CDR3 bases are TGTGCCAGCCTCCCAGAGGCGTCTAGGCTGTTCTTC.

This chain uses TRBV3-1 (or the pseudogene TRBV3-2) with TRBJ2-3; 11 nucleotides align to TRBD1. V lost 4 bases and J lost 7; bases outside the gene matches: 4. Germline-derived CDR1 and CDR2 are LGHDT and YNNKEL (reference sequence). The length of the CDR3 is 14 residues. CDR3 residues: CASSLGQGGHTQYF. The CDR3 DNA reads as TGTGCCAGCAGCCTGGGACAGGGGGGACATACGCAGTATTTT.

CDR3 residues: CASSPSNRGHQHF. The DNA for the CDR3 is TGTGCCAGCTCACCATCAAACAGGGGGCACCAGCATTTT. The chain links TRBV18 to TRBJ1-5; 9 nucleotides align to TRBD1. V shed 2 bases, J shed 12 bases, and the junction held 5 bases outside the gene matches. Germline V gives CDR1 KGHSH, CDR2 LQKENI. This CDR3 spans 13 amino acids. Filled out from reference TRBV18 and TRBJ1-5, the complete variable domain reads NAGVMQNPRHLVRRRGQEARLRCSPMKGHSHVYWYRQLPEEGLKFMVYLQKENIIDESGMPKERFSAEFPKEGPSILRIQQVVRGDSAAYFCASSPSNRGHQHFGDGTRLSIL.

The chain carries TRBV6-2 or TRBV6-3 and TRBJ1-1; no clear D gene. V lost 6 bases and J 4 bases, leaving 12 bases between the germline ends. This CDR3 spans 13 amino acids. Per germline, CDR1 MNHEY and CDR2 SVGEGT. CDR3 region: CASSLSTGTEAFF. The CDR3 DNA is TGTGCCAGCAGCCTCTCCACGGGCACTGAAGCTTTCTTT.

V gene TRBV24-1 combines with J gene TRBJ2-5, with D perhaps TRBD2 (5 bases). Germline loops: CDR1 KGHDR, CDR2 SFDVKD. Trimming pared 1 base from V and 4 bases from J, leaving 12 bases between. The CDR3 covers 15 residues. CDR3 nucleotide sequence: TGTGCCACCAGTGATTTAACGGGGAGCGGAGAGACCCAGTACTTC. The encoded protein is CATSDLTGSGETQYF.

The V call is TRBV7-9, the J call TRBJ2-3; D is perhaps TRBD2 (5 bases). Germline V gives CDR1 SEHNR, CDR2 FQNEAQ (reference sequence). The CDR3 runs 14 residues. The germline V and J ends were trimmed by 5 bases and 3 bases, with 12 bases remaining between them. The CDR3 is CASSPPGRTDTQYF. The CDR3 DNA sequence: TGTGCCAGCAGCCCCCCGGGAAGGACAGATACGCAGTATTTT.